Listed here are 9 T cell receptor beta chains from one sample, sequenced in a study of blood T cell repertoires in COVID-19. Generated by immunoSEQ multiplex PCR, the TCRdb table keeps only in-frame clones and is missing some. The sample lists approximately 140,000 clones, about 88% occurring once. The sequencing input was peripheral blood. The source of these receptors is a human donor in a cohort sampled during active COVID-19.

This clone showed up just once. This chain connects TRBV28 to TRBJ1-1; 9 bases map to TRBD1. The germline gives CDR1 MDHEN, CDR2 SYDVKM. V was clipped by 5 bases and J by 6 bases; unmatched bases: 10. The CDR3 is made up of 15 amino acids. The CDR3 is CASSTLGQGPPEAFF. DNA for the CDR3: TGTGCCAGCAGTACCCTGGGACAGGGTCCCCCTGAAGCTTTCTTT.

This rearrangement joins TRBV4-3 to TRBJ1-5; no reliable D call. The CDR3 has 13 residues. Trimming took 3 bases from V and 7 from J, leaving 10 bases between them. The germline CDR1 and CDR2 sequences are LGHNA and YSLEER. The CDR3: CASSQTSGQPQHF. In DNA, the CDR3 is TGCGCCAGCAGCCAGACGAGCGGCCAGCCCCAGCATTTT.

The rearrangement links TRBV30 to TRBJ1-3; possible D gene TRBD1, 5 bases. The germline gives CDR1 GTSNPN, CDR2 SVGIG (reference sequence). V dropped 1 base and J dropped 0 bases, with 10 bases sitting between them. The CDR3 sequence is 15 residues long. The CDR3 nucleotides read TGTGCCTGGAGTGAAGGACACCCCTCTGGAAACACCATATATTTT. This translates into CAWSEGHPSGNTIYF.

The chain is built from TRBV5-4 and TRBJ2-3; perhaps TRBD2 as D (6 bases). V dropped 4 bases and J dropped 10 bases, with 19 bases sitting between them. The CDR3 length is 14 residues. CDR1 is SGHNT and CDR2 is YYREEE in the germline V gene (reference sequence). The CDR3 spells CASSIGLSNLPQYF. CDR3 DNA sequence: TGTGCCAGCAGCATAGGACTATCTAACTTGCCGCAGTATTTT.

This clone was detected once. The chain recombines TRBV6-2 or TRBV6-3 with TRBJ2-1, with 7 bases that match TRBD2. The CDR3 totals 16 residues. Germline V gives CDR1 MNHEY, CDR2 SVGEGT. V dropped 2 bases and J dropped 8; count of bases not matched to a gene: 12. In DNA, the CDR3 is TGTGCCAGCAGTTACCGGAAAGGGACTACGGTTGATGAGCAGTTCTTC. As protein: CASSYRKGTTVDEQFF.

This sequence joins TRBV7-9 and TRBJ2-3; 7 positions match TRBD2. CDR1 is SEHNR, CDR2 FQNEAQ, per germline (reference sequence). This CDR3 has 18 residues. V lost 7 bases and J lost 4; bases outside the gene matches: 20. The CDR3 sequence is CASTPLLGREAEADTQYF. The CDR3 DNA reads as TGTGCCAGCACCCCCCTCTTGGGACGGGAGGCGGAGGCAGATACGCAGTATTTT.

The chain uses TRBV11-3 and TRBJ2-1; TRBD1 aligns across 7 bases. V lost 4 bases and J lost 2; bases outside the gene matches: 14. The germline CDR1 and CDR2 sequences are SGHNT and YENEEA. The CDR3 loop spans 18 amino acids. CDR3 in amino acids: CASSSSFYGQGAYNEQFF. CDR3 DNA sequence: TGTGCCAGCAGCTCCTCCTTTTACGGCCAGGGGGCCTACAATGAGCAGTTCTTC.

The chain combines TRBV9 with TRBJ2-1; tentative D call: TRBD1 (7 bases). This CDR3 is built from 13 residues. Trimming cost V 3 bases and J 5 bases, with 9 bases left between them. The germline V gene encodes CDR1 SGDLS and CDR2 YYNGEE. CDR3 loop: CASSARGDNEQFF. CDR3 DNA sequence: TGTGCCAGCAGCGCCAGGGGGGACAATGAGCAGTTCTTC.

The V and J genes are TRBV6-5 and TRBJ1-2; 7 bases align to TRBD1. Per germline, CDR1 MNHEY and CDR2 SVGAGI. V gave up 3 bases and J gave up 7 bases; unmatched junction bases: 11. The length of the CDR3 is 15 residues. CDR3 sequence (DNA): TGTGCCAGCAGTTATTTAGGACAGGACGCGGTTGGCTACACCTTC. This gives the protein CASSYLGQDAVGYTF.